This T cell receptor beta chain is from a study of blood T cell repertoires in COVID-19. The authors' processing: Cell counts per sample came from amplifying reference gene primers. The repertoire was sequenced with immunoSEQ multiplex PCR; TCRdb's copy has only in-frame clones and lacks some. V and J calls and clone size come straight from that table; D and trimming were deduced from the DNA. The table includes a few hundred thousand clones, around 86% detected once. Trimming removed 6 bases from V and 5 bases from J, with 17 bases in between. Per germline, CDR1 MNHEY and CDR2 SVGAGI. The CDR3 extends over 15 amino acids.

This receptor was taken from a man between 18 and 29 years old with active or convalescent COVID-19. The chain joins TRBV6-5 to TRBJ2-1; D perhaps matches TRBD1 (6 bases). Sequencing was performed on peripheral blood. Here the CDR3 reads CASSKNSGTNNEQFF. The DNA of the CDR3 is TGTGCCAGCAGCAAGAATTCCGGGACAAACAATGAGCAGTTCTTC.